This entry describes one T cell receptor beta chain. The data were obtained in a study of T cells expressing NK-cell markers. TCRdb reanalyzed the 5' RACE reads and collapses them to one entry per CDR3 protein, without DNA. This listing includes 350,000 to 450,000 distinct CDR3 sequences. Germline V gives CDR1 DFQATT, CDR2 SNEGSKA (reference sequence). The CDR3 spans 13 residues. The sequencing input was blood T cells: a sorted CD56 or NKG2C T cell subset, CD4+ or CD8+ T cells, or bulk PBMC T cells (not recorded which). The J gene is TRBJ2-3, the V gene TRBV20-1; TCRdb's D gene call, TRBD2, goes unchecked for lack of DNA. The TCR originated in a man aged 18 to 69 in good health. CDR3: CSAGWRGTDTQYF.